Listed here are 25 T cell receptor beta chains from one sample, sequenced in a study of CD8 T cells in ankylosing spondylitis. TCRdb ran MiXCR on the 5' RACE reads and lists one entry per CDR3 protein. Of 150,000 to 250,000 distinct CDR3 sequences in the sample, around 13% are singletons; the top ten hold 16%. Sequencing used blood, either unsorted or a sorted T cell fraction (not recorded which). Every receptor here comes from a male donor with ankylosing spondylitis or in good health (not recorded which).

The rearrangement joins TRBV20-1 to TRBJ1-1; 11 nucleotides line up with TRBD1. Per germline, CDR1 DFQATT and CDR2 SNEGSKA (reference sequence). V shed 4 bases and J 3 bases; nucleotides not matched to a gene: 7. CDR3 length equals 15 residues. CDR3 DNA: TGCAGTGCTACCGCATGGGGACAGGGGGACACTGAAGCTTTCTTT. Translating it yields CSATAWGQGDTEAFF.

This chain links TRBV5-1 with TRBJ2-3, with D perhaps being TRBD1 or TRBD2 (5 bases each). The ends were cut back, 7 bases at V and 0 bases at J, with 15 bases in the middle. The V gene's germline CDR1 is SGHRS and CDR2 YFSETQ. This CDR3 has 15 amino acids. CDR3 amino acids: CASVLGASSTDTQYF. The DNA for the CDR3 is TGCGCCAGCGTCCTCGGGGCCAGTAGCACAGATACGCAGTATTTT.

The rearrangement links TRBV5-1 to TRBJ1-1; the match to TRBD1 covers 7 bases. V shed 5 bases and J 4 bases; nucleotides not matched to a gene: 11. Germline CDR1 reads SGHRS; CDR2 reads YFSETQ. CDR3 length equals 15 residues. The CDR3 is CASSSATGEGTEAFF. CDR3 DNA: TGCGCCAGCAGTTCGGCCACAGGGGAGGGCACTGAAGCTTTCTTT.

The J gene is TRBJ2-7, the V gene TRBV7-9; TRBD1 matches at 9 bases. V shed 4 bases, J shed 7 bases, and the junction held 11 bases outside the gene matches. Germline CDR1 SEHNR, CDR2 FQNEAQ (reference sequence). The CDR3 has 15 amino acids. The CDR3 loop reads CASSSRDRAGREQYF. As DNA, the CDR3 is TGTGCCAGCAGCTCTAGGGACAGGGCTGGGAGAGAGCAGTACTTC.

This clonotype has just a few counts. The chain uses TRBV10-3 and TRBJ1-1; D is undetermined. Trimming cost V 2 bases and J 1 base, with 11 bases left between them. CDR1 is ENHRY, CDR2 SYGVKD, per germline. The CDR3 covers 15 residues. This CDR3 reads CAISEPRPQNTEAFF. The CDR3 coding sequence is TGTGCCATCAGTGAGCCGCGACCCCAGAACACTGAAGCTTTCTTT.

The chain employs TRBV13 and TRBJ1-4, with TRBD1 as a possible D gene (6 bases). The germline gives CDR1 PRHDT, CDR2 FYEKMQ (reference sequence). Trimming cost V 3 bases and J 7 bases, with 15 bases left between them. The CDR3 runs 15 residues. CDR3 sequence: CASSFRQANAEKLFF. The CDR3 bases are TGTGCCAGCAGCTTCCGACAGGCGAACGCTGAAAAACTGTTTTTT.

In its sample, this clonotype was seen a few times. This chain connects TRBV4-1 to TRBJ1-1; a weak D match, TRBD1 (5 bases). CDR1 is MGHRA and CDR2 is YSYEKL in the germline V gene. Between the trimmed V and J ends, which lost 1 base and 0 bases, there was a span of 15 bases. CDR3 length: 17 amino acids. CDR3 sequence reads: CASSQGGGLWLNTEAFF. CDR3 DNA: TGCGCCAGCAGCCAAGGGGGCGGGCTTTGGTTGAACACTGAAGCTTTCTTT.

Ten or more counts support this clonotype. The gene calls are TRBV12-3 or TRBV12-4 and TRBJ2-3; 7 positions match TRBD2. This CDR3 has 14 amino acids. Trimming removed 5 bases from V and 2 bases from J; junction bases left unmatched: 4. The CDR3: CASSLSGPTDTQYF. The DNA for the CDR3 is TGTGCCAGCAGTCTTAGCGGGCCCACAGATACGCAGTATTTT.

The V and J genes are TRBV2 and TRBJ2-3; D remains ambiguous. The CDR3 extends over 16 amino acids. The germline V gene has CDR1 SNHLY and CDR2 FYNNEI. V was clipped by 0 bases and J by 7 bases, with 17 bases between them. The CDR3 sequence is CASSEAKFFPKHTQYF. CDR3 bases: TGTGCCAGCAGTGAAGCAAAATTTTTCCCGAAACATACGCAGTATTTT.

The gene calls are TRBV4-1 and TRBJ1-1, with D unresolved. The CDR3 is 15 residues long. V lost 1 base and J 1 base, leaving 10 bases between the germline ends. Germline CDR1 and CDR2: MGHRA and YSYEKL. The CDR3 bases are TGCGCCAGCAGCCAAGCGACAACTTGGAACACTGAAGCTTTCTTT. Translating gives CASSQATTWNTEAFF.

This clonotype has a single count. The V call is TRBV7-8, the J call TRBJ2-3, with D perhaps matching TRBD2 (6 bases). This CDR3 contains 14 residues. Trimming removed 3 bases from V and 6 bases from J, with 13 bases in between. CDR1 is SGHVS and CDR2 is FQNEAQ in the germline V gene. CDR3 sequence: CASSFSGATDTQYF. In nucleotides, the CDR3 is TGTGCCAGCAGCTTTTCGGGAGCCACCGATACGCAGTATTTT.

The chain joins TRBV5-1 to TRBJ2-1, with 8 bases identical to TRBD1. J lost 3 bases, V lost 4 bases, and 3 bases had no gene match. The CDR3 sequence is 14 residues long. CDR1 and CDR2 from the germline V gene are SGHRS and YFSETQ. CDR3 in DNA: TGCGCCAGCAGCCCGGGACAGGACTACAATGAGCAGTTCTTC. Translating gives CASSPGQDYNEQFF.

The chain is built from TRBV7-9 and TRBJ2-7; TRBD1 matches at 7 bases. The CDR3 has 14 amino acids. Germline CDR1 SEHNR, CDR2 FQNEAQ (reference sequence). With 4 bases clipped from V and 2 bases from J, the junction kept 5 bases outside the gene matches. This chain's CDR3 is CASSSQGQPYEQYF. CDR3 DNA: TGTGCCAGCAGCTCACAGGGACAGCCCTACGAGCAGTACTTC. Full variable domain (remainder filled in from reference TRBV7-9 and TRBJ2-7): DTGVSQNPRHKITKRGQNVTFRCDPISEHNRLYWYRQTLGQGPEFLTYFQNEAQLEKSRLLSDRFSAERPKGSFSTLEIQRTEQGDSAMYLCASSSQGQPYEQYFGPGTRLTVT.

This clonotype was seen many times. V and J are TRBV5-5 and TRBJ2-1; D is unresolved. The V and J ends lost 6 bases and 8 bases respectively, with 18 bases between them. The CDR3 is made up of 14 amino acids. CDR1 and CDR2 (germline): SGHKS, YYEKEE (reference sequence). CDR3 sequence: CASIPDPLDDEQFF. In DNA, the CDR3 is TGTGCCAGCATCCCCGACCCTTTAGATGATGAGCAGTTCTTC.

V gene TRBV3-1 combines with J gene TRBJ2-3, with 13 bases aligning to TRBD2. Germline V gene lookup returns CDR1 LGHDT and CDR2 YNNKEL (reference sequence). The CDR3 loop spans 20 amino acids. The junction had 13 bases not matched to a gene; V was cut back by 4 bases and J by 0 bases. The CDR3 here is CASSRSPWTSGGPSTDTQYF. The CDR3 DNA reads as TGTGCCAGCAGCCGGTCCCCTTGGACTAGCGGGGGCCCGAGCACAGATACGCAGTATTTT.

The rearrangement links TRBV5-1 to TRBJ2-1; perhaps TRBD1 as D (5 bases). Trimming cost V 4 bases and J 5 bases, with 10 bases left between them. The germline V gene encodes CDR1 SGHRS and CDR2 YFSETQ. This CDR3 region has 13 residues. The CDR3 here is CASSLDSHNEQFF. CDR3 nucleotides: TGCGCCAGCAGCCTAGACAGTCACAATGAGCAGTTCTTC.

This clonotype was seen more than once but under ten times. The chain uses TRBV9 and TRBJ2-7; D is undetermined. The germline V and J ends were trimmed by 3 bases and 6 bases, with 13 bases remaining between them. Germline V gives CDR1 SGDLS, CDR2 YYNGEE. The CDR3 covers 13 residues. The CDR3 region is CASSAPLQSEQYF. CDR3 coding DNA: TGTGCCAGCAGCGCCCCACTTCAGAGCGAGCAGTACTTC.

The chain combines TRBV4-1 with TRBJ1-2; 7 nucleotides align to TRBD1. Looked up from germline, CDR1 is MGHRA and CDR2 is YSYEKL. The CDR3 extends over 15 amino acids. V lost 4 bases, J lost 8 bases, and 13 bases stayed unmatched. The CDR3 sequence: CASSPDVEGARGYTF. CDR3 nucleotide sequence: TGCGCCAGCAGCCCTGACGTAGAGGGGGCACGGGGCTACACCTTC.

This clonotype was detected a few times. V and J are TRBV5-1 and TRBJ1-1; D gene unclear. Trimming removed 3 bases at V and 10 bases at J, with 19 bases between. The CDR3 has 14 amino acids. In germline, CDR1 is SGHRS, CDR2 YFSETQ. The CDR3 region is CASSSGFRTDSAFF. For the CDR3, the DNA is TGCGCCAGCAGCTCCGGTTTCAGGACGGATTCAGCTTTCTTT. The entire variable domain, with the rest obtained from reference TRBV5-1 and TRBJ1-1, is as follows: KAGVTQTPRYLIKTRGQQVTLSCSPISGHRSVSWYQQTPGQGLQFLFEYFSETQRNKGNFPGRFSGRQFSNSRSEMNVSTLELGDSALYLCASSSGFRTDSAFFGQGTRLTVV.

This chain uses TRBV6-1 with TRBJ1-1; D might be TRBD1 (6 bases). This CDR3 is built from 15 residues. CDR1 and CDR2 (germline): MNHNS, SASEGT. The germline V and J ends were trimmed by 8 bases and 1 base, with 17 bases remaining between them. The DNA for the CDR3 is TGTGCCAGCTCGCTCCCCAGGGGCTGGAACACTGAAGCTTTCTTT. It encodes CASSLPRGWNTEAFF.

The chain is built from TRBV4-1 and TRBJ2-1; the D is unclear. This CDR3 spans 16 amino acids. V was shortened by 1 base and J by 2 bases, with 12 bases between the two germline ends. Germline V gives CDR1 MGHRA, CDR2 YSYEKL. CDR3 bases: TGCGCCAGCAGCCAAGTCGAGGCCCCTACCTACAATGAGCAGTTCTTC. It specifies CASSQVEAPTYNEQFF.

This chain joins TRBV4-2 and TRBJ2-1; 16 bases fit TRBD2. The CDR3 has 18 amino acids. V lost 0 bases, J lost 8 bases, and 7 bases stayed unmatched. Germline values: CDR1 LGHNA, CDR2 YNFKEQ. CDR3: CASSQDSGTSGRGDEQFF. The CDR3 nucleotides read TGTGCCAGCAGCCAAGATTCCGGGACTAGCGGGAGGGGGGATGAGCAGTTCTTC.

The chain links TRBV6-5 to TRBJ1-4; maybe TRBD1 (6 bases). The V end lost 4 bases, the J end lost 0 bases, and 12 bases lay between the germline ends. In germline, CDR1 is MNHEY, CDR2 SVGAGI. CDR3 length equals 16 residues. The CDR3 DNA reads as TGTGCCAGCAGTTCCTCCGCAGGGGCAACTAATGAAAAACTGTTTTTT. Protein product: CASSSSAGATNEKLFF.

The rearrangement links TRBV7-2 to TRBJ2-1, with TRBD2 matching over 15 bases. The CDR3 spans 16 residues. Per germline, CDR1 SGHTA and CDR2 FQGNSA. V lost 3 bases, J lost 9 bases, and 6 bases stayed unmatched. The CDR3 coding sequence is TGTGCCAGCAGCTTGGGACTAGCGGGAGGCGTAAGTGAGCAGTTCTTC. It is translated as CASSLGLAGGVSEQFF.

Many counts were recorded for this clonotype. This chain joins TRBV14 and TRBJ2-7, with D possibly being TRBD2 (6 bases). Germline V gene lookup returns CDR1 SGHDN and CDR2 FVKESK. The CDR3 runs to 13 residues. V was clipped by 4 bases and J by 5 bases, with 12 bases between them. CDR3 in amino acids: CASSPAGLHEQYF. DNA for the CDR3: TGTGCCAGCAGCCCGGCGGGACTTCACGAGCAGTACTTC.